The present T cell receptor (beta chain) was sequenced within a study of T cell changes during pregnancy in multiple sclerosis (dated by TCRdb to the late 2010s). General notes on the study: The study looked at changes in the T cell repertoire across pregnancy in women with multiple sclerosis.

Only a few counts were recorded for this clone. What antigen it recognizes has not been identified. No base quality information exists; no much larger clone differs at one position. The library was prepared using the immunoSEQ multiplex PCR assay. Entries here come from immuneACCESS through TCRdb and include only in-frame sequences with V and J called. Some clones fail to appear in such tables; in the studies checked, an unresolved V gene covers under half of the shortfall, and the cause of the remainder is unknown. This sample gives about 73,000 clones in total; about 92% of them show up just once. The top ten clonotypes cover 2.8% of the sample. The germline V gene supplies CDR1 SGHTA and CDR2 FQGTGA. V and J are truncated by 2 bases and 8 bases respectively, leaving an intervening sequence of 14 bases. Measured from the cysteine to the phenylalanine, the CDR3 is 14 residues long. Just the 42-base CDR3 DNA is kept, in frame starting at base 1.

The sample in question was peripheral blood, obtained in the third trimester of pregnancy. The V gene is TRBV7-3 and the J gene is TRBJ2-3; matching of 6 bases hints at TRBD2 as the D gene. The TCR originated in a female donor in good health, enrolled as a control in a pregnancy study. The DNA sequence follows: TGTGCCAGCAGCTTAGTGGCCGCGGAGGGTACGCAGTATTTT. It encodes CASSLVAAEGTQYF.